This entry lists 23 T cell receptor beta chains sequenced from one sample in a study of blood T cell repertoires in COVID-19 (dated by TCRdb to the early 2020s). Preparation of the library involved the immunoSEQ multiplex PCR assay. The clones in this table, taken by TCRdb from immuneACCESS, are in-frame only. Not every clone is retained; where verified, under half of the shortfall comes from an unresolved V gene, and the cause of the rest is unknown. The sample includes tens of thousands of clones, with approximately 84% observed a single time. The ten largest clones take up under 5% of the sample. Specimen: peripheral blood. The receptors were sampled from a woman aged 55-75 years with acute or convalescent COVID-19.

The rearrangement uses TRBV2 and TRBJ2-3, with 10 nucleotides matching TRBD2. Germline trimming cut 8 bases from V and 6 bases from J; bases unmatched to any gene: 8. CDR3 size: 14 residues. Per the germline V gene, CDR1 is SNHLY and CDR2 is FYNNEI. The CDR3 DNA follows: TGTGCCAGCGGCCAGCGGGGGGGCAGCGATACGCAGTATTTT. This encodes CASGQRGGSDTQYF.

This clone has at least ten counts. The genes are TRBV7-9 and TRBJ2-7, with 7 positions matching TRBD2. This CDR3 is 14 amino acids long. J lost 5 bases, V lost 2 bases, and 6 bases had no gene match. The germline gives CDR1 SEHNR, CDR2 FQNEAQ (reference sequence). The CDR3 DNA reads TGTGCCAGCAGCTTATTCGGGACTAACGACGAGCAGTACTTC. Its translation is CASSLFGTNDEQYF.

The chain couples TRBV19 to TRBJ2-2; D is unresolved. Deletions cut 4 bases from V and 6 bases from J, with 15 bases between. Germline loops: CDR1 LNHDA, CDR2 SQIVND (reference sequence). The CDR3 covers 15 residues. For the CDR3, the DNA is TGTGCCAGTAGTAGGGCCGTGCTATTTGCCGGGGAGCTGTTTTTT. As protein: CASSRAVLFAGELFF.

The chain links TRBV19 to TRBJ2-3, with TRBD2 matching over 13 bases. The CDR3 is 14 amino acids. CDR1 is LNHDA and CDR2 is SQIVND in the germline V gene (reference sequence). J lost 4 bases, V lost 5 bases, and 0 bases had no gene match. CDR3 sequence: CASSGTSGADTQYF. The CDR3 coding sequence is TGTGCCAGTAGTGGGACTAGCGGGGCAGATACGCAGTATTTT.

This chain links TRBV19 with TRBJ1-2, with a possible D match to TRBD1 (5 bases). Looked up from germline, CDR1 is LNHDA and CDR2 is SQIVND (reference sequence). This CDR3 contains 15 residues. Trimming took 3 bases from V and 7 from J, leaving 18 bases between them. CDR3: CASSMQGQGEFGYTF. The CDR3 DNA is TGTGCCAGTAGTATGCAGGGTCAGGGTGAATTTGGCTACACCTTC.

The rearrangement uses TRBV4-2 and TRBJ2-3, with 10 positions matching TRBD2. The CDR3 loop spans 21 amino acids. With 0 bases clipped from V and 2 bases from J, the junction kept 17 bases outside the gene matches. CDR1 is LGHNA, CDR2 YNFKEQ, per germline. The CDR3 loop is CASSQDWGRDIAGGITDTQYF. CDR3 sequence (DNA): TGTGCCAGCAGCCAAGATTGGGGGAGGGACATAGCGGGGGGTATCACAGATACGCAGTATTTT.

The CDR3 sequence: CASSLDRGSAFF. Written as DNA, the CDR3 is TGTGCCAGCAGTTTGGACAGGGGATCAGCTTTCTTT. The chain has TRBV12-3 or TRBV12-4 and TRBJ1-1; 9 bases align to TRBD1. V was clipped by 3 bases and J by 10 bases; unmatched bases: 3. The CDR3 is 12 residues long.

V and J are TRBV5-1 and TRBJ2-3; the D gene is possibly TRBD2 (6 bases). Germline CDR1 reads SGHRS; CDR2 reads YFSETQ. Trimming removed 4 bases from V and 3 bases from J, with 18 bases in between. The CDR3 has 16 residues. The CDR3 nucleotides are TGCGCCAGCAGCGGGCGCGGAGTGGCGGGGACAGATACGCAGTATTTT. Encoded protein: CASSGRGVAGTDTQYF.

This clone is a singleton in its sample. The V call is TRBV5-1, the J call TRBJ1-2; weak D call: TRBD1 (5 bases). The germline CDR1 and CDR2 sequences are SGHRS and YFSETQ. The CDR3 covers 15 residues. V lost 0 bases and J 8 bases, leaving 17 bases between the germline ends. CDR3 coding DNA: TGCGCCAGCAGCTTGGCCGGTTTCAGGGAATCGGGCTACACCTTC. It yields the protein CASSLAGFRESGYTF. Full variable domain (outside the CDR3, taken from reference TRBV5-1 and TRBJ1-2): KAGVTQTPRYLIKTRGQQVTLSCSPISGHRSVSWYQQTPGQGLQFLFEYFSETQRNKGNFPGRFSGRQFSNSRSEMNVSTLELGDSALYLCASSLAGFRESGYTFGSGTRLTVV.

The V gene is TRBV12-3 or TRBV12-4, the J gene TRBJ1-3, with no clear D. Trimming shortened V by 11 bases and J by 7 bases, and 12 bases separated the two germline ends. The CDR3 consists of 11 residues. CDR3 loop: CAVGMPNTIYF. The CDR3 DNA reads TGTGCCGTCGGTATGCCGAACACCATATATTTT.

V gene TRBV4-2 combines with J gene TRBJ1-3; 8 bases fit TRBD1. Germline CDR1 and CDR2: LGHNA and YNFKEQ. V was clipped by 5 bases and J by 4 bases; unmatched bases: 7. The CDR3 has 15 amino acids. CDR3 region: CASSADRERGNTIYF. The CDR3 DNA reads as TGTGCCAGCAGCGCGGACAGGGAGCGCGGAAACACCATATATTTT.

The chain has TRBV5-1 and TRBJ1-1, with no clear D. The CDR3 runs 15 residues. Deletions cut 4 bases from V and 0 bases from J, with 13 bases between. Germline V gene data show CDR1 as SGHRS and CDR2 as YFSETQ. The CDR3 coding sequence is TGCGCCAGCAGCCAATCCGGGAGCATGAACACTGAAGCTTTCTTT. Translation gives CASSQSGSMNTEAFF.

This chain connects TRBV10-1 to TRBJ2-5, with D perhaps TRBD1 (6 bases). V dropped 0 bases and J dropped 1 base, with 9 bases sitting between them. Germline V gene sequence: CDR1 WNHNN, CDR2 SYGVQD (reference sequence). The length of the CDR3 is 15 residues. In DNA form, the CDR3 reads TGCGCCAGCAGTGAGTCCGGCAGGGGCCAAGAGACCCAGTACTTC. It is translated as CASSESGRGQETQYF.

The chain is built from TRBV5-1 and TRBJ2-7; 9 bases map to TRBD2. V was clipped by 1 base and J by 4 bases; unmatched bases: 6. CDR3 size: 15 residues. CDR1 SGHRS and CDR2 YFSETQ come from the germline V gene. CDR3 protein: CASSLTAGGGYEQYF. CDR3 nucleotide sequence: TGCGCCAGCAGCTTGACAGCGGGGGGCGGGTACGAGCAGTACTTC. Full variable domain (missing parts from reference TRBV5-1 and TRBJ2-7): KAGVTQTPRYLIKTRGQQVTLSCSPISGHRSVSWYQQTPGQGLQFLFEYFSETQRNKGNFPGRFSGRQFSNSRSEMNVSTLELGDSALYLCASSLTAGGGYEQYFGPGTRLTVT.

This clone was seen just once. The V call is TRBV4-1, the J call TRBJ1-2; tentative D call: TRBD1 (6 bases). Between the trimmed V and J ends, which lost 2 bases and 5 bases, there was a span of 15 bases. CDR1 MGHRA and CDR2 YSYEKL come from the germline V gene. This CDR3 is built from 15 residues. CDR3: CASSQSEQGHYGYTF. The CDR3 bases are TGCGCCAGCAGCCAATCAGAACAGGGACATTATGGCTACACCTTC.

Here the CDR3 DNA reads TGCGCCAGCAGCTTAGGACAGCAACTTGGCTACACCTTC. It is translated as CASSLGQQLGYTF. The chain joins TRBV5-1 to TRBJ1-2; D might be TRBD1 (6 bases). Trimming took off 2 bases at V and 7 bases at J, with 12 bases between the two ends. Germline loops: CDR1 SGHRS, CDR2 YFSETQ. The CDR3 extends over 13 amino acids.

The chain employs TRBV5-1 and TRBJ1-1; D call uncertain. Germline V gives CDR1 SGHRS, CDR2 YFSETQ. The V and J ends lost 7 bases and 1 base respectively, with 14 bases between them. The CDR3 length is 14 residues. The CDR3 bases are TGCGCCAGCCGCCGGGAGGTCGGGAACACTGAAGCTTTCTTT. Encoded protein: CASRREVGNTEAFF.

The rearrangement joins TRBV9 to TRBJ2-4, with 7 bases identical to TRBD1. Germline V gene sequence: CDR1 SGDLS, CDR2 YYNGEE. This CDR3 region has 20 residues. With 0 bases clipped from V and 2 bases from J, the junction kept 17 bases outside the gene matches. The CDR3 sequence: CASSVGETGLLAGTKNIQYF. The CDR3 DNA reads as TGTGCCAGCAGCGTAGGAGAGACAGGGCTTTTGGCCGGGACCAAAAACATTCAGTACTTC.

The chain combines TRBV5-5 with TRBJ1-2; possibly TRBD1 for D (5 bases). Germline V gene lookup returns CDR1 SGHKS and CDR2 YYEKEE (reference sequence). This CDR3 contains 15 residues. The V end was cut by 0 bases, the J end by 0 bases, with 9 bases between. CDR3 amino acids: CASSLAGGANYGYTF. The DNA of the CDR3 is TGTGCCAGCAGCTTGGCCGGGGGAGCTAACTATGGCTACACCTTC.

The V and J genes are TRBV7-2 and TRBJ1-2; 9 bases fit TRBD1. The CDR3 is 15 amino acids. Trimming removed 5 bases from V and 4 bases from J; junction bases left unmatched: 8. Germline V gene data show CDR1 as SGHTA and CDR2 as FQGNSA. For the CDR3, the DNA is TGTGCCAGCAGCGCAGCCACAGGGGGCGGCTATGGCTACACCTTC. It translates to CASSAATGGGYGYTF.

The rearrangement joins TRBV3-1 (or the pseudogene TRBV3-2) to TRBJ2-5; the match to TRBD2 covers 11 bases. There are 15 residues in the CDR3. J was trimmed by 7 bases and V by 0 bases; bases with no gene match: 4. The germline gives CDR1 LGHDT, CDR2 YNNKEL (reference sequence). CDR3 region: CASSQDSLAGGTQYF. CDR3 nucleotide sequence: TGTGCCAGCAGCCAAGATAGCCTAGCGGGGGGGACCCAGTACTTC.

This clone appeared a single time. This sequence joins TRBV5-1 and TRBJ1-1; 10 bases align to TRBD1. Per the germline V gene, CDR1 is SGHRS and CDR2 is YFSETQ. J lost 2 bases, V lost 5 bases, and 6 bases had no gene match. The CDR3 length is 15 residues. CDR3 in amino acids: CASRGTGVPNTEAFF. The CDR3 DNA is TGCGCCAGCAGAGGGACAGGGGTCCCAAACACTGAAGCTTTCTTT.

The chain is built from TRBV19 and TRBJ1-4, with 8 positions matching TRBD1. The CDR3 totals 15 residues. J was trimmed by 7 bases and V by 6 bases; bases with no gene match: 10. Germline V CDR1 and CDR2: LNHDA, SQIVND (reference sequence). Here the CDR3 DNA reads TGTGCCAGTAGGATGACAGGGGCGGGGAGTGAAAAACTGTTTTTT. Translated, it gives CASRMTGAGSEKLFF.